A selection of T cell receptor beta chains follows, all from one sample in a study of cytotoxic CD8 clonotypes in ibrutinib-treated CLL. The method was immunoSEQ multiplex PCR; TCRdb's version includes in-frame clones alone and lacks a portion of them. This table holds some 130,000 clones, around 93% found once. Material: PBMCs, obtained after 12 months of ibrutinib treatment. Receptor source: a human donor with chronic lymphocytic leukemia. The conserved cysteine and the conserved F or W are not part of the CDR3 here. Fields, in order: clone size, V gene, J gene, CDR3 protein. Not every row has a clone size; where given, it reads once, few, many or a size class.

-	TRBV19	TRBJ1-1	ATGGWGNTEAF
-	TRBV30	TRBJ2-7	ASQGGTYEQY
-	TRBV11-2	TRBJ2-1	ASSKRTSGAYNEQF
-	TRBV29-1	TRBJ1-2	SVEDWGNYGYT
-	TRBV9	TRBJ1-1	ASSEAGDTEAF
-	TRBV7-7	TRBJ2-2	ASSQAVANTGELF
-	TRBV7-2	TRBJ2-1	ASSLGLAGVDEQF
-	TRBV10-3	TRBJ2-3	AISESKGFATDTQY
-	TRBV27	TRBJ2-3	ASRRQGPDEYDTQY
-	TRBV5-6	TRBJ1-5	ASSLFENSNQPQH
-	TRBV6-5	TRBJ2-7	ASSYSSSAPYEQY
-	TRBV7-9	TRBJ1-4	ASSSTSFGQPSTNEKLF
-	TRBV7-3	TRBJ1-1	ASSPTGGGSTEAF
-	TRBV27	TRBJ2-7	ASSFIGGGTYEQY
-	TRBV5-4	TRBJ2-5	ASSSDGIAGETQY
once	TRBV29-1	TRBJ2-5	SVSSLELETQY
-	TRBV30	TRBJ2-1	AWSSPISQF
-	TRBV30	TRBJ2-5	AWSAEGRETQY
-	TRBV7-3	TRBJ2-7	ASSKAGESVYEQY
-	TRBV27	TRBJ2-1	ASRWAGRVNEQF
once	TRBV4-1	TRBJ2-6	ASSQDKVRSASGANVLT
once	TRBV25-1	TRBJ2-5	ASSGGGKMETQY
-	TRBV5-1	TRBJ2-7	ASSVSGRTYEQY
-	TRBV5-1	TRBJ1-2	ASSFTSTKENYGYT
once	TRBV7-3	TRBJ2-1	ASSFTGLAGRYNEQF
-	TRBV29-1	TRBJ1-2	SVEARGQSDRGGYT
-	TRBV9	TRBJ2-2	ASSAQELAGGGELF
-	TRBV7-3	TRBJ2-7	ASSFGSGSGEQY
-	TRBV25-1	TRBJ1-1	ASTPGTGLVPF
-	TRBV29-1	TRBJ1-1	SATQGASGNTEAF
-	TRBV29-1	TRBJ2-1	SVETSGSSYNEQF
-	TRBV27	TRBJ2-1	ASSLPPGLARYNEQF
-	TRBV28	TRBJ2-7	ASSVSFDEQY
-	TRBV7-9	TRBJ1-1	ASSQTGSLFTEAF
-	TRBV7-9	TRBJ2-3	ASSSGDSRTDTQY
-	TRBV27	TRBJ2-1	ASSEYRGQLAYNEQF
-	TRBV11-2	TRBJ2-2	ASSLPGANTGELF
-	TRBV7-9	TRBJ2-2	AIGGTALNTGELF